The clone carrying this T cell receptor beta chain was observed a few times. Its antigen is undetermined. Employing constant-segment primers, 5'RACE generated TCR alpha and TCR beta cDNA libraries bearing sample barcodes and UMIs. Each CDR3 protein is one row after TCRdb ran MiXCR on the 5' RACE reads. The table records around 130,000 distinct CDR3 sequences, around 14% of them present only once. This entry comes from a study of T-cell memory formation after mild COVID-19. The overall study: Among the donors, TCR clusters were largely specific to each donor. Overall study results and limits: Mostly located in CM and EM were contracting CD4+ clones, with contracting CD8+ clones located in EMRA.

The specimen sequenced was PBMCs or a T cell subset sorted from them (not recorded which). The receptor comes from an adult woman who had mild COVID-19 (a few samples of this study predate the infection). Cell type and time point are not known.

CDR3 bases: TGTGCCACCAGCAGAATCCTAGGGACAGGGGCGGATGAGCAGTTCTTC. Residues: CATSRILGTGADEQFF. V is TRBV15 and J is TRBJ2-1; 10 positions agree with TRBD1. V lost 2 bases and J lost 8; bases outside the gene matches: 9. CDR1 is LNHNV, CDR2 YYDKDF, per germline (reference sequence). The CDR3 runs 16 residues.